This section outlines one T cell receptor (beta chain) sequence together with its context. This clonotype has ten or more counts. Its antigen target is currently unknown. Within one base of it there is no much larger clone, and no base qualities were kept. All donors were healthy Caucasians. Three pairs of female monozygotic twins, all aged roughly 18 to 30 years, made up the twin cohort. Positive isolation kits from Invitrogen were used to isolate CD4+ and CD8+ T cell populations. Via the germline V gene, CDR1 is LGHNA and CDR2 YNFKEQ. The CDR3 has 13 amino acids, counting the end cysteine and phenylalanine. Solely the CDR3 DNA is kept, with 39 bases framed from the first base. Relative to germline, V is missing 5 bases and J is missing 5 bases, with 6 bases of the junction outside any gene match. The data originate from a study of identical twins (dated by TCRdb to the mid-2010s). Study-wide context: TCR alpha and beta repertoires from monozygotic twins, unrelated adults of various ages and cord blood were deep-sequenced to test whether fetal clonotypes persist. To rule out contamination, the twin experiments were replicated at different times with different library preparation protocols. Findings and caveats that apply to the study as a whole: Because the same donors could not be followed over many years, the conclusions depended on cross-sectional statistical analysis. Compared with coincidental sharing between unrelated individuals, out-of-frame TCR alpha sequences shared between twins had an excess of sequences with low generation probability. Zero-insertion analyses could be partly confounded by invariant T cells such as MAIT and iNKT, though diverse VJ usage argued against such confounding for most clonotypes. Recombination models systematically underestimated out-of-frame TCR alpha sharing in monozygotic twins but agreed with sharing between unrelated individuals. Excess twin sharing in beta out-of-frame sequences was weaker because fewer shared sequences lowered the signal-to-noise ratio. Fewer insertions were carried by abundant cord blood beta clonotypes, a similar but weaker trend appeared in young adult naive repertoires, and no such trend appeared in memory repertoires.

The library was produced with 5' RACE. Sequencing used an Illumina HiSeq 2000. Template switching introduced a universal primer binding site; the final cDNA contained a unique molecular identifier, enabling accurate counting of TCR cDNA molecules. Specific primers in the conserved constant-segment region were used to synthesize first-strand cDNA for the TCR alpha and beta chains. Each cDNA library was double barcoded, with a SMART-Mk sample barcode plus Illumina barcodes, to control for contamination. TruSeq adapter sequences, together with Illumina sample barcodes, were added in two successive PCR steps. TCR alpha and beta cDNA libraries were sequenced on the Illumina HiSeq platform with custom primers. Regarding the original processing steps: Raw reads were processed with MiGEC to extract unique molecular identifiers, and MiXCR was used to determine CDR3 positions. For each individual, recombination models were inferred using an EM algorithm with the repgenHMM and IGoR tools. Shared clonotypes were analyzed with the tcR package in R, and sharing was normalized by the product of cloneset sizes. Out-of-frame nonproductive sequences were analyzed to study raw recombination free of thymic and clonal selection effects. In-frame beta chains were kept once TCRdb had trimmed the public reads at Q25 with fastp and called clones with MiXCR. Rows are unified per CDR3 protein, each entry keeping the most common DNA and genes. None of the V and J calls come from the authors' own analysis; TCRdb made them. The sample contains fewer than 250,000 distinct CDR3 sequences, 7.5% of them found a single time. About 5.6% of the sample rests with the top ten.

These same records also appear under a second study, on yellow fever vaccine responses in identical twins. Taken from the second paper: According to the authors, the vaccine-induced T cell response in identical twins seemed to be partly convergent and partly specific to each individual. In the study, vaccine-responding T cell clones were precisely tracked in identical twins.

This chain joins TRBV4-2 to TRBJ2-7, with 7 middle bases fitting TRBD1. The specimen was CD8+ T cells sorted from blood. This clonotype was obtained from a woman aged 18 to 35 in good health. The CDR3 has the sequence CASSIQGPNEQYF. The DNA sequence reads TGTGCCAGCAGCATACAGGGGCCCAACGAGCAGTACTTC.